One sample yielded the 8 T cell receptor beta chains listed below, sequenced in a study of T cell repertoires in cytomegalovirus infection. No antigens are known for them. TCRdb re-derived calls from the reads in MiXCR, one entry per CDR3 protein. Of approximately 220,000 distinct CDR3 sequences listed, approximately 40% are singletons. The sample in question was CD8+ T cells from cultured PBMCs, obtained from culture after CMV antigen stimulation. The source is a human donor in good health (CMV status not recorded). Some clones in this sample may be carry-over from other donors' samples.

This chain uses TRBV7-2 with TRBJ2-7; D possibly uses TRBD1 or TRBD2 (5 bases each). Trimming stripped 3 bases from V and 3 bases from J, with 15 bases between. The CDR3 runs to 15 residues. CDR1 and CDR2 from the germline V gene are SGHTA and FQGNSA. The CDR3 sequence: CASSFNTGRLYEQYF. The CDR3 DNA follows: TGTGCCAGCAGCTTTAACACGGGACGACTCTACGAGCAGTACTTC.

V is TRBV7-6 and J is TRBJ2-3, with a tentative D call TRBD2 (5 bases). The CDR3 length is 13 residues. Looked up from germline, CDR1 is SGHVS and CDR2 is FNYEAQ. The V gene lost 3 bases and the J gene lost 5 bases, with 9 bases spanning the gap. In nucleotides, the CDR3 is TGTGCCAGCAGCTTCTTCGAGGGAGATACGCAGTATTTT. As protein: CASSFFEGDTQYF.

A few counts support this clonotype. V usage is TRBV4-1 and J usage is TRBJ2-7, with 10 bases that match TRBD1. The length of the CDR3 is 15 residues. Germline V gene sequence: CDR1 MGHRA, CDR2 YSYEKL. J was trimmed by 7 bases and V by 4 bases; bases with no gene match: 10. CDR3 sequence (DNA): TGCGCCAGCAGCCCTCTGACGGGGACAGGGGATGAGCAGTACTTC. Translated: CASSPLTGTGDEQYF.

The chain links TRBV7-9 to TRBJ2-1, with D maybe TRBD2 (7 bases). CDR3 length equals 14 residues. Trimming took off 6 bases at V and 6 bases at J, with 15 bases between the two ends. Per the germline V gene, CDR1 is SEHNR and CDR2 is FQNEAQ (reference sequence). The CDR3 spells CASSRGGGVNEQFF. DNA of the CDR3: TGTGCCAGCAGTAGAGGGGGGGGCGTCAATGAGCAGTTCTTC.

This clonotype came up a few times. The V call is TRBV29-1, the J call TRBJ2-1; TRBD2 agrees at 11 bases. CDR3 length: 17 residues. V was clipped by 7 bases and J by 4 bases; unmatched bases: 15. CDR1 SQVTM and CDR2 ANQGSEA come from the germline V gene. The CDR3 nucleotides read TGCAGCGGAATGGGGATTAGCGGGGGGGCTAGTTACAATGAGCAGTTCTTC. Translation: CSGMGISGGASYNEQFF.

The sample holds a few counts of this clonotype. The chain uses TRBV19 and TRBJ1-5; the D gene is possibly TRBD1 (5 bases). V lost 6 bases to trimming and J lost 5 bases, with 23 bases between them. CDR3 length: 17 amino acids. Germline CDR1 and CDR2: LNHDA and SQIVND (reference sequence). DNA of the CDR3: TGTGCCAGTAGGAGGGGTGACAGCCGTGCCCCTTATCAGCCCCAGCATTTT. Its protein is CASRRGDSRAPYQPQHF.

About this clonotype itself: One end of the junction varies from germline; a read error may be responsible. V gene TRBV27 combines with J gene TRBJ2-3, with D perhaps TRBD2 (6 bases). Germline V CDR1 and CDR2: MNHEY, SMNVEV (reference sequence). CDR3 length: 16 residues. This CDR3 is CASSRVGGTSKDTQYF. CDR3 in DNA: TGTGCCAGCTCCCGAGTGGGAGGAACTAGCAAAGATACGCAGTATTTT.

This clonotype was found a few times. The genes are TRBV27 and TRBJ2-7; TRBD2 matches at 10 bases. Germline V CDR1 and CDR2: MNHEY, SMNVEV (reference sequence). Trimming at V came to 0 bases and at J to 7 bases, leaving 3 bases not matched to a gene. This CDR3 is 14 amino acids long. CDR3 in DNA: TGTGCCAGCAGTTTATCGGCTAGCGGGAGTGAGCAGTACTTC. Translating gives CASSLSASGSEQYF.